Shown below are 18 T cell receptor beta chains from a single sample sequenced in a study of beta chain features in type 1 diabetes (dated by TCRdb to the late 2010s). The method was the immunoSEQ multiplex PCR assay. The entire isolated RNA was reverse transcribed using the High Capacity cDNA Reverse Transcription Kit, and thus expressed TCRB transcripts were sequenced. TCRdb took this table from immuneACCESS and kept in-frame rearrangements with V and J called. Such tables lack part of the clones; where checked against another copy, unresolved V genes explain under half of the gap, and the rest is unexplained. This sample comprises 500,000 to 850,000 clones, roughly an eighth of them detected only once. Approximately 0.042% of the sample is held by the ten biggest clonotypes. Antigens of these TCRs are unknown. Results and caveats for the whole study, not just this receptor: In all four CD4+ subsets, TCRB CDR3 length was moderately but significantly shorter in type 1 diabetes patients.

The sequenced material came from naive CD4+ T cells from blood. According to the study, the label for this sample's cell subset or site signals: true naive CD4+ T cells. The receptors come from a man between 18 and 29 years old with type 1 diabetes.

The chain employs TRBV4-2 and TRBJ2-1; 9 bases are shared with TRBD2. The V and J ends lost 3 bases and 0 bases, in that order; junction bases with no gene match: 6. The CDR3 is made up of 17 amino acids. CDR1 and CDR2 from the germline V gene are LGHNA and YNFKEQ. Here the CDR3 reads CASSQVSGRSSYNEQFF. The CDR3 DNA reads TGTGCCAGCAGCCAGGTTAGCGGGAGAAGCTCCTACAATGAGCAGTTCTTC.

This chain joins TRBV7-9 and TRBJ2-2; 7 bases are a match to TRBD1. The germline V gene has CDR1 SEHNR and CDR2 FQNEAQ (reference sequence). With V trimmed by 0 bases and J by 3 bases, 4 bases remained unmatched. The CDR3 is made up of 16 amino acids. This CDR3 is CASSLARGLDTGELFF. The CDR3 coding sequence is TGTGCCAGCAGCTTAGCTAGGGGGCTCGACACCGGGGAGCTGTTTTTT. Looking up the rest from reference TRBV7-9 and TRBJ2-2 gives the full variable domain: DTGVSQNPRHKITKRGQNVTFRCDPISEHNRLYWYRQTLGQGPEFLTYFQNEAQLEKSRLLSDRFSAERPKGSFSTLEIQRTEQGDSAMYLCASSLARGLDTGELFFGEGSRLTVL.

The rearrangement uses TRBV6-6 and TRBJ2-1; no firm D call. CDR1 and CDR2 from the germline V gene are MNHNY and SVGAGI (reference sequence). The length of the CDR3 is 13 residues. The V end lost 0 bases, the J end lost 8 bases, and 8 bases lay between the germline ends. The CDR3 DNA reads as TGTGCCAGCAGTTACTCGACGAGCCATGAGCAGTTCTTC. Amino acids: CASSYSTSHEQFF.

The chain is built from TRBV6-5 and TRBJ2-2; D possibly corresponds to TRBD1 (6 bases). The CDR3 is 15 amino acids. Deletions cut 6 bases from V and 0 bases from J, with 11 bases between. Germline V lookup: CDR1 MNHEY, CDR2 SVGAGI. CDR3 nucleotides: TGTGCCAGCAGCCGAAACAGGGCGAACACCGGGGAGCTGTTTTTT. Translated: CASSRNRANTGELFF.

With regard to this clone: Additional DNA sequences in this sample encode the identical CDR3. The rearrangement links TRBV2 to TRBJ2-3; D remains ambiguous. The V gene's germline CDR1 is SNHLY and CDR2 FYNNEI. Trimming pared 3 bases from V and 3 bases from J, leaving 4 bases between. This CDR3 is built from 12 residues. As DNA, the CDR3 is TGTGCCAGCAGTGAGTATACAGATACGCAGTATTTT. This sequence encodes CASSEYTDTQYF.

V gene TRBV18 combines with J gene TRBJ2-5; the D gene is possibly TRBD2 (5 bases). The CDR3 extends over 15 amino acids. Germline V gives CDR1 KGHSH, CDR2 LQKENI. V was clipped by 0 bases and J by 4 bases, with 12 bases between them. CDR3 loop: CASSPPMGEGETQYF. The CDR3 nucleotides read TGTGCCAGCTCACCACCGATGGGAGAAGGAGAGACCCAGTACTTC.

V gene TRBV5-6 combines with J gene TRBJ2-5; a possible D gene is TRBD2 (5 bases). Germline assignment: CDR1 SGHDT and CDR2 YYEEEE. The CDR3 has 14 amino acids. Trimming pared 4 bases from V and 1 base from J, leaving 11 bases between. DNA for the CDR3: TGTGCCAGCAGCAGAGGGAGACTCCAAGAGACCCAGTACTTC. Amino acid sequence: CASSRGRLQETQYF. The complete variable domain, with remaining parts taken from reference TRBV5-6 and TRBJ2-5, reads DAGVTQSPTHLIKTRGQQVTLRCSPKSGHDTVSWYQQALGQGPQFIFQYYEEEERQRGNFPDRFSGHQFPNYSSELNVNALLLGDSALYLCASSRGRLQETQYFGPGTRLLVL.

This clone occurred a few times. The gene calls are TRBV28 and TRBJ1-1, with D uncertain. Trimming left V 3 bases short and J 0 bases short, with 5 bases between. Germline CDR1 and CDR2: MDHEN and SYDVKM. This CDR3 spans 13 amino acids. The CDR3 DNA sequence: TGTGCCAGCAGTTTCAGGTTGAACACTGAAGCTTTCTTT. Protein: CASSFRLNTEAFF.

This clone came up a few times. The sample carries other DNA sequences with the same CDR3. CDR3 DNA: TGCGCCAGCAGCCAAGGGACGGCTAACACTGAAGCTTTCTTT. The encoded protein is CASSQGTANTEAFF. The chain recombines TRBV4-3 with TRBJ1-1; D gene unclear. The V gene lost 1 base and the J gene lost 2 bases, with 8 bases spanning the gap. The CDR3 has 14 residues. Germline CDR1 is LGHNA and CDR2 is YSLEER.

This clone has a handful of counts. Compared with germline, one end of the junction differs, possibly owing to a read error. The chain has TRBV7-9 and TRBJ1-3; no firm D call. CDR1 SEHNR and CDR2 FQNEAQ come from the germline V gene (reference sequence). This CDR3 contains 12 residues. CDR3 loop: CASSLAGNTIYF. As DNA, the CDR3 is TGTGCCAGCAGCTTAGCTGGGAACACCATATATTTT.

This chain joins TRBV10-3 and TRBJ2-7, with unresolved D. The V gene's germline CDR1 is ENHRY and CDR2 SYGVKD. The V end was cut by 6 bases, the J end by 0 bases, with 12 bases between. The CDR3 length is 14 residues. CDR3 DNA sequence: TGTGCCATCAGCCCCCCCCCGGGCTCCTACGAGCAGTACTTC. Amino acids: CAISPPPGSYEQYF.

The chain couples TRBV28 to TRBJ2-5; maybe TRBD1 (6 bases). V gave up 6 bases and J gave up 1 base, with 21 bases separating them. This CDR3 contains 17 residues. Germline values: CDR1 MDHEN, CDR2 SYDVKM. CDR3 in amino acids: CASSSRRQGLGQETQYF. The CDR3 DNA sequence: TGTGCCAGCAGCTCACGACGTCAGGGGTTGGGCCAAGAGACCCAGTACTTC.

This clone occurred a few times. V gene TRBV7-2 combines with J gene TRBJ1-4; possible D gene TRBD1, 5 bases. The germline gives CDR1 SGHTA, CDR2 FQGNSA. The CDR3 runs 15 residues. The ends were cut back, 0 bases at V and 8 bases at J, with 13 bases in the middle. DNA of the CDR3: TGTGCCAGCAGCTTAGCAGGTTCATCAGGGGAAAAACTGTTTTTT. It translates to CASSLAGSSGEKLFF.

In this sample, this clone turned up a few times. The J gene is TRBJ2-5, the V gene TRBV19; D not certain. With 3 bases removed from V and 4 bases from J, the gap between germline ends came to 9 bases. There are 13 residues in the CDR3. Germline assignment: CDR1 LNHDA and CDR2 SQIVND (reference sequence). CDR3 DNA: TGTGCCAGTAGTATGGGATTGGGAGAGACCCAGTACTTC. Translated, it gives CASSMGLGETQYF.

This clone was observed a handful of times. V usage is TRBV7-2 and J usage is TRBJ2-3; D unresolved. V was shortened by 6 bases and J by 2 bases, with 12 bases between the two germline ends. CDR3 length: 14 residues. The germline V gene has CDR1 SGHTA and CDR2 FQGNSA. In DNA form, the CDR3 reads TGTGCCAGCAGGACCCTCATGGACACAGATACGCAGTATTTT. It encodes CASRTLMDTDTQYF.

The chain is built from TRBV6-6 and TRBJ1-5, with a weak D call TRBD1 (5 bases). CDR3 length: 14 residues. Germline assignment: CDR1 MNHNY and CDR2 SVGAGI (reference sequence). V shed 6 bases and J shed 1 base, with 10 bases lying between them. The CDR3 spells CASRHGQSNQPQHF. The CDR3 nucleotides are TGTGCCAGCAGACACGGACAAAGCAATCAGCCCCAGCATTTT.

The V and J genes are TRBV7-9 and TRBJ2-3, with 8 nucleotides matching TRBD1. Losses at the gene ends were 5 bases for V and 0 bases for J; bases not matched to a gene: 13. The CDR3 has 18 amino acids. Germline values: CDR1 SEHNR, CDR2 FQNEAQ (reference sequence). The CDR3 region is CASSKDRGALLSTDTQYF. CDR3 nucleotide sequence: TGTGCCAGCAGCAAAGACAGGGGCGCTTTACTCAGCACAGATACGCAGTATTTT.

The count of this clone is one. This rearrangement joins TRBV11-2 to TRBJ1-2; no firm D call. The CDR3 has 12 amino acids. The V gene lost 2 bases and the J gene lost 8 bases, with 9 bases spanning the gap. Germline V gene lookup returns CDR1 SGHAT and CDR2 FQNNGV. CDR3 region: CASSLTNGGYTF. CDR3 DNA sequence: TGTGCCAGCAGCTTAACCAATGGGGGCTACACCTTC.